One T cell receptor (beta chain) is described in this entry. These data are taken from a study of patients and donors after allogeneic stem cell transplantation. The V segment lost 8 bases and the J segment 5 bases; nucleotides outside the gene matches: 8. Germline V lookup: CDR1 LGHNA, CDR2 YSLEER. This CDR3 contains 13 residues. TCRdb re-analysed the RT-PCR reads in MiXCR, keeping a single row per CDR3 protein. Among 400,000 to 450,000 distinct CDR3 sequences listed, 16% were seen once. Sequencing used blood, either unsorted or a sorted T cell fraction (not recorded which). The sequence was collected from a human donor who was either an allogeneic HSCT recipient or a stem cell or donor lymphocyte infusion donor (not recorded which). It is not recorded whose cells these are; they may come from a transplant donor. The V gene is TRBV4-3, the J gene TRBJ1-2; 7 bases are a match to TRBD1. The CDR3 DNA reads as TGCGCCAGCGGGACAGTTCCAGGGTATGGCTACACCTTC. It translates to CASGTVPGYGYTF.